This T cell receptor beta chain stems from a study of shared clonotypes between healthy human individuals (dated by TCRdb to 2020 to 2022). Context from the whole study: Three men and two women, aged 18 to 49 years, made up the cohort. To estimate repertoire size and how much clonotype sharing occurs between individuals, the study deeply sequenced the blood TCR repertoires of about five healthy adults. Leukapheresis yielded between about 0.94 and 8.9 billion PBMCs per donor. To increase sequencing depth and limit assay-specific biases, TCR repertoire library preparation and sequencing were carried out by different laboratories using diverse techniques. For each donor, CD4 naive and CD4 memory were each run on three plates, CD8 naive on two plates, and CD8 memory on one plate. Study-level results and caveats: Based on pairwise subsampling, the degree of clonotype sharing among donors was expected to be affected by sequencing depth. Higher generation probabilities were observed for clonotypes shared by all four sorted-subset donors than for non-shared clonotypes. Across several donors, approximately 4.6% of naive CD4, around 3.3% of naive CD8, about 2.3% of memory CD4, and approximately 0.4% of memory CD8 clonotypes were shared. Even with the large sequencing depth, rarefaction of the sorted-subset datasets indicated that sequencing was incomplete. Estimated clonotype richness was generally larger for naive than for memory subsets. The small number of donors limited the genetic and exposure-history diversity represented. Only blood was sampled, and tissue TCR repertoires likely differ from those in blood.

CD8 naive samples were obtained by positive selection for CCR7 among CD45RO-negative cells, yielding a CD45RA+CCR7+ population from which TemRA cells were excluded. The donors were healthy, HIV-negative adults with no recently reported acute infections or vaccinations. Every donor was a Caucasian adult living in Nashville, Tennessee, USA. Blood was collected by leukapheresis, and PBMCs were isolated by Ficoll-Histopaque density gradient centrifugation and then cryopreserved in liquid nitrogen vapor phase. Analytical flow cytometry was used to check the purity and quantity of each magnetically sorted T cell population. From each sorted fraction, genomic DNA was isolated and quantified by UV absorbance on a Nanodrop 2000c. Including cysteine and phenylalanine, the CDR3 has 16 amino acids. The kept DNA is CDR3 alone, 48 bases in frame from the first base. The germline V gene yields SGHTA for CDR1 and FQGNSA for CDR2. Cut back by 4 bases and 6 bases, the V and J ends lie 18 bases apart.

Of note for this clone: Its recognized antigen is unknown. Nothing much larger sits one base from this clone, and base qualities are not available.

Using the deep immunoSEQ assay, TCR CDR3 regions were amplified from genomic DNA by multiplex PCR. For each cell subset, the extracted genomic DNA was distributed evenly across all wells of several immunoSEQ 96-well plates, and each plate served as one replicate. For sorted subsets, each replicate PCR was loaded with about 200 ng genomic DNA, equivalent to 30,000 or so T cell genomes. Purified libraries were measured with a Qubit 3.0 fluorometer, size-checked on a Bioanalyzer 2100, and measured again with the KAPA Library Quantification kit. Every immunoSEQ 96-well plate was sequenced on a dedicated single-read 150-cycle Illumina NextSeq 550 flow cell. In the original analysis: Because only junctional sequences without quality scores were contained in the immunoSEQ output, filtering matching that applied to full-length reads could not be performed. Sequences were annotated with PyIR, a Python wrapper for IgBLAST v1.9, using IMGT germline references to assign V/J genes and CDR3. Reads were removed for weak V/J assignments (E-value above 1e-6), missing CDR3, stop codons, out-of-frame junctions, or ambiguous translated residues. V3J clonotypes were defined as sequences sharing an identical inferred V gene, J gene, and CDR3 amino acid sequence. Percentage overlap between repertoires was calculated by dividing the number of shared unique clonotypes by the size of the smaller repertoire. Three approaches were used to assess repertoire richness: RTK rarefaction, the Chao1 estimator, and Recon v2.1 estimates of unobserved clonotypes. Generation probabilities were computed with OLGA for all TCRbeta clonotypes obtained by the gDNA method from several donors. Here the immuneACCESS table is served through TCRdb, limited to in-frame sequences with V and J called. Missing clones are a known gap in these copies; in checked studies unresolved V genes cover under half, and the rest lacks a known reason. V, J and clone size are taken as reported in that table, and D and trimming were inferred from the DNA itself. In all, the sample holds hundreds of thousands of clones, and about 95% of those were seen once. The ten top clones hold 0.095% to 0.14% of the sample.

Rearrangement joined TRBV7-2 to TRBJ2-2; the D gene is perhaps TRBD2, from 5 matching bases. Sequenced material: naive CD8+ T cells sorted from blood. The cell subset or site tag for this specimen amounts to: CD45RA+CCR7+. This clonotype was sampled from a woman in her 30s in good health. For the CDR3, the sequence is CASSYITTRYAGELFF. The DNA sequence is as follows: TGTGCCAGCAGCTATATAACCACTAGATATGCCGGGGAGCTGTTTTTT.